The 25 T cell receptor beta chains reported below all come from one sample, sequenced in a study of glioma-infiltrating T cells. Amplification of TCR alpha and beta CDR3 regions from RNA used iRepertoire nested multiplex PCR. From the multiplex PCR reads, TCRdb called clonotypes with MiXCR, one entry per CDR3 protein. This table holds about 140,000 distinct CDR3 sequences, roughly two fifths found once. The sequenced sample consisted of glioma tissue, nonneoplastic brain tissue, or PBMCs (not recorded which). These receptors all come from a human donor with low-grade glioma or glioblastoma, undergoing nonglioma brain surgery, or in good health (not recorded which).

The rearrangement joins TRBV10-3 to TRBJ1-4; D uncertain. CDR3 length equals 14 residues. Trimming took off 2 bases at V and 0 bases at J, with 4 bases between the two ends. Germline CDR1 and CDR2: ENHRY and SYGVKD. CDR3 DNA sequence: TGTGCCATCAGTGAGGGTGCAACTAATGAAAAACTGTTTTTT. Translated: CAISEGATNEKLFF.

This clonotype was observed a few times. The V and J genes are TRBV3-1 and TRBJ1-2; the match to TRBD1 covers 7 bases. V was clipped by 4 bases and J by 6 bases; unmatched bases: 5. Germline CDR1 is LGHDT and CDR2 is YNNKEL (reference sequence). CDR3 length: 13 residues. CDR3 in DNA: TGTGCCAGCAGCCGCGGACAGGACGATGGCTACACCTTC. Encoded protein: CASSRGQDDGYTF.

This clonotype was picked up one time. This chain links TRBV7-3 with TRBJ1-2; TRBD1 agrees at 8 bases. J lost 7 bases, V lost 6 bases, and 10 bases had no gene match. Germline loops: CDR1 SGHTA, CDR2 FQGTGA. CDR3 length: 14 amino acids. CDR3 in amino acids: CASSAGQGPIGYTF. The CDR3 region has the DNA TGTGCCAGCAGTGCCGGACAGGGCCCTATTGGCTACACCTTC.

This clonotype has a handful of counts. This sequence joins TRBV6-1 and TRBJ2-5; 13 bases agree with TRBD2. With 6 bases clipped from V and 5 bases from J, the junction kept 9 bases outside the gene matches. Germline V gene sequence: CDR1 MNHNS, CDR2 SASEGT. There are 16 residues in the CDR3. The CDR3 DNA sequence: TGTGCCAGCAGCCCCGGACTAGCGGGAGTACAGGAGACCCAGTACTTC. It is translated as CASSPGLAGVQETQYF.

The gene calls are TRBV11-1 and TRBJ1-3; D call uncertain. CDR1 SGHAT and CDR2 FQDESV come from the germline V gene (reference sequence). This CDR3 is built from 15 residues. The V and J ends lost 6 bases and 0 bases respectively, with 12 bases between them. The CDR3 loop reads CASSNGQDSGNTIYF. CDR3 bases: TGTGCCAGCAGTAATGGGCAGGACTCTGGAAACACCATATATTTT.

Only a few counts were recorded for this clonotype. This CDR3 is CASSLGGTSGRNEQFF. In DNA form, the CDR3 reads TGTGCCAGCAGCTTAGGAGGGACTAGCGGGAGAAATGAGCAGTTCTTC. J is TRBJ2-1 and V is TRBV7-8, with TRBD2 matching over 14 bases. After removal of 1 base from V and 7 bases from J, the junction contained 3 bases not matched to a gene. Germline V gives CDR1 SGHVS, CDR2 FQNEAQ. This CDR3 comprises 16 residues. Combining the CDR3 with reference TRBV7-8 and TRBJ2-1 gives the whole variable domain GAGVSQSPRYKVAKRGQDVALRCDPISGHVSLFWYQQALGQGPEFLTYFQNEAQLDKSGLPSDRFFAERPEGSVSTLKIQRTQQEDSAVYLCASSLGGTSGRNEQFFGPGTRLTVL.

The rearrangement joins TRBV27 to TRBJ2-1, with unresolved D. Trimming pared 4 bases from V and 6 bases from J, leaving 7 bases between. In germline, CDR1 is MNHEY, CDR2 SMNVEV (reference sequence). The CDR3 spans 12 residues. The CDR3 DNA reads TGTGCCAGCAGTTCAGGTCTCAATGAGCAGTTCTTC. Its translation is CASSSGLNEQFF.

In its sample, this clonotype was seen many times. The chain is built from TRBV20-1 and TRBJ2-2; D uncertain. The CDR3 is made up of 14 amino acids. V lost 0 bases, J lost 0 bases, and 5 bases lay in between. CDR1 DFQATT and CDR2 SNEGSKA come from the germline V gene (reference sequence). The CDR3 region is CSARDSANTGELFF. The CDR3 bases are TGCAGTGCTAGAGACAGCGCGAACACCGGGGAGCTGTTTTTT.

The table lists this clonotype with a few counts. The chain's CDR3 is CASSPYGPTSGGITDTQYF. The CDR3 nucleotides read TGCGCCAGCAGCCCCTACGGCCCGACTAGCGGGGGGATCACAGATACGCAGTATTTT. The V and J genes are TRBV4-1 and TRBJ2-3; 13 positions agree with TRBD2. The CDR3 spans 19 residues. V lost 4 bases and J lost 2; bases outside the gene matches: 12. Germline lookup yields CDR1 MGHRA and CDR2 YSYEKL.

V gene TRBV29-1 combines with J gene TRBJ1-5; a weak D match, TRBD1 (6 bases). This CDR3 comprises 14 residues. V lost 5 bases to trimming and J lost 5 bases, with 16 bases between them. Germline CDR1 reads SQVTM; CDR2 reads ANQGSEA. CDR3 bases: TGCAGCGTTATCCAGGGGTCGGGCGATCAGCCCCAGCATTTT. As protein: CSVIQGSGDQPQHF.

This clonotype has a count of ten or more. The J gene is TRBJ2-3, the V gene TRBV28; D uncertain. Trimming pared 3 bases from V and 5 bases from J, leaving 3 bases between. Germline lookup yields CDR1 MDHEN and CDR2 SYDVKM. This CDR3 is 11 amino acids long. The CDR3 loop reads CASSFVDTQYF. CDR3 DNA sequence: TGTGCCAGCAGTTTTGTAGATACGCAGTATTTT.

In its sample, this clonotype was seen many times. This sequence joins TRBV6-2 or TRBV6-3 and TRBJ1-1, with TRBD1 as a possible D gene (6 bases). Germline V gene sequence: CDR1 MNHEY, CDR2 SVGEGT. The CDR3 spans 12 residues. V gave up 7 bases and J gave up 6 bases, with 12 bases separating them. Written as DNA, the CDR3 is TGTGCCAGCACCATGGGGGGCCCTGAAGCTTTCTTT. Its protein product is CASTMGGPEAFF.

CDR3 DNA sequence: TGCGCCAGCAGCTTAGGGGGACTAGCCCAAGATACGCAGTATTTT. This codes for CASSLGGLAQDTQYF. This chain links TRBV5-1 with TRBJ2-3; 9 bases fit TRBD2. The CDR3 is 15 amino acids. The germline V gene encodes CDR1 SGHRS and CDR2 YFSETQ. J lost 5 bases, V lost 2 bases, and 6 bases had no gene match.

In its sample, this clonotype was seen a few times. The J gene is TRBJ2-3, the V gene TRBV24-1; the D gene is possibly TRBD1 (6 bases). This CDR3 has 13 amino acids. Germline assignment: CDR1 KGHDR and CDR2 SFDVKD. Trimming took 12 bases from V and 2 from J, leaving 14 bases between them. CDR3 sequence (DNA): TGTGCCTCCCGGGACACCCTCACAGATACGCAGTATTTT. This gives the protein CASRDTLTDTQYF.

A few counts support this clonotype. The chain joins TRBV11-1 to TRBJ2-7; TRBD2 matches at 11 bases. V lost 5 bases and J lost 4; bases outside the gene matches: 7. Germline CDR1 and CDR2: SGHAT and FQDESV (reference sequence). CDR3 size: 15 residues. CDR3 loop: CASSGVASGGYEQYF. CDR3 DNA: TGTGCCAGCAGCGGAGTGGCTAGCGGGGGGTACGAGCAGTACTTC.

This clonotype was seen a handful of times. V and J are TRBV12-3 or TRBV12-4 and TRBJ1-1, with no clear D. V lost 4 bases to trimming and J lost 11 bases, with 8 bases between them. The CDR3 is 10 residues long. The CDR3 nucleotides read TGTGCCAGCAGTTCCAATAGGGCTTTCTTT. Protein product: CASSSNRAFF.

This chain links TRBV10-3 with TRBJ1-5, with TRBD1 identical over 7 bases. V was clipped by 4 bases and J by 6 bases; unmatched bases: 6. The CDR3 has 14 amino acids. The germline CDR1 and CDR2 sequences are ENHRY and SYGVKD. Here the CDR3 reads CAISGQGGGQPQHF. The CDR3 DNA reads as TGTGCCATCAGTGGACAGGGAGGGGGTCAGCCCCAGCATTTT.

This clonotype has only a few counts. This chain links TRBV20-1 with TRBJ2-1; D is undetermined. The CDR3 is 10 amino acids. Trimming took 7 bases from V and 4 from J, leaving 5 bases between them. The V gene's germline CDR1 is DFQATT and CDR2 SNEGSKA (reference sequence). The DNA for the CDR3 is TGCAGTGGGCCTTACAATGAGCAGTTCTTC. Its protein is CSGPYNEQFF.

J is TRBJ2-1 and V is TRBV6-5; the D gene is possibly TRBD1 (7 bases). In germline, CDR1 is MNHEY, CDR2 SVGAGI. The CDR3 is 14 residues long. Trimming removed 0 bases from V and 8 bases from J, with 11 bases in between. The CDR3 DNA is TGTGCCAGCAGTTACTCTCAGGGGGGCTATGAGCAGTTCTTC. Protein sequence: CASSYSQGGYEQFF.

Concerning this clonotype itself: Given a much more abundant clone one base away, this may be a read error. The CDR3 is CARSLPQIQETQYF. DNA for the CDR3: TGTGCCCGCAGTTTACCTCAGATACAAGAGACCCAGTACTTC. The chain uses TRBV28 and TRBJ2-5, with D unresolved. This CDR3 region has 14 residues. Per germline, CDR1 MDHEN and CDR2 SYDVKM. The complete variable domain, with remaining parts taken from reference TRBV28 and TRBJ2-5, reads DVKVTQSSRYLVKRTGEKVFLECVQDMDHENMFWYRQDPGLGLRLIYFSYDVKMKEKGDIPEGYSVSREKKERFSLILESASTNQTSMYLCARSLPQIQETQYFGPGTRLLVL.

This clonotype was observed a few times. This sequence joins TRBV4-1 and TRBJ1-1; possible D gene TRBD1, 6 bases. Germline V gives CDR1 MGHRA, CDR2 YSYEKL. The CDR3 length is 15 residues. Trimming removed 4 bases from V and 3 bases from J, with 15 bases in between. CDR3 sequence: CASSLKQGRDTEAFF. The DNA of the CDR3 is TGCGCCAGCAGCCTAAAACAGGGCAGGGACACTGAAGCTTTCTTT.

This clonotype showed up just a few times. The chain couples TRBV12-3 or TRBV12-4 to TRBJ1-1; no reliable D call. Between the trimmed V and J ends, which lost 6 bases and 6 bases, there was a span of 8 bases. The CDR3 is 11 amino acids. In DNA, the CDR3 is TGTGCCAGCAGCCAATTTGCTGAAGCTTTCTTT. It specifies CASSQFAEAFF.

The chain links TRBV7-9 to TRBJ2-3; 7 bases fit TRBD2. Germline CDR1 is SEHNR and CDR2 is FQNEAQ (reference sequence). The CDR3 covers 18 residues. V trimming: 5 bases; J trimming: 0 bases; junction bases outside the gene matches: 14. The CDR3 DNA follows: TGTGCCAGCAGCGGTCAAGTAGCGGGCAGGAGGAGCACAGATACGCAGTATTTT. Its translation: CASSGQVAGRRSTDTQYF.

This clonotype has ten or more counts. The CDR3: CASSLRSHEQFF. The CDR3 DNA sequence: TGTGCCAGCAGCCTTAGATCCCATGAGCAGTTCTTC. The J gene is TRBJ2-1, the V gene TRBV6-1; D is unclear. Germline CDR1 is MNHNS and CDR2 is SASEGT. Trimming stripped 6 bases from V and 8 bases from J, with 11 bases between. The CDR3 has 12 residues.

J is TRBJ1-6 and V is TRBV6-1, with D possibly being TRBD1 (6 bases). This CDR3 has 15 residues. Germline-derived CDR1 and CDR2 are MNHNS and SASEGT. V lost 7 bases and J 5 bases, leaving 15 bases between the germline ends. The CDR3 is CASNVGQRHNSPLHF. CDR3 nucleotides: TGTGCCAGCAATGTAGGACAGAGACATAATTCACCCCTCCACTTT.